These 14 T cell receptor beta chains were all obtained from the same sample, sequenced in a study of blood T cell repertoires in COVID-19 (dated by TCRdb to 2018 to 2020). Library creation used the immunoSEQ multiplex PCR assay. Sourced from immuneACCESS, this table was stored by TCRdb with only in-frame sequences that have V and J called. A share of the clones is absent; for the studies checked, an unresolved V gene accounts for under half, and the remainder has no known explanation. Within this sample are about 76,000 clones, with 75% to 90% of them counted one time only. Roughly a sixth of the sample rests with the top ten. The sample consisted of peripheral blood. These receptors came from a human donor in a cohort sampled during active COVID-19.

The rearrangement links TRBV4-1 to TRBJ2-7; D is unresolved. Germline loops: CDR1 MGHRA, CDR2 YSYEKL. The germline V and J ends were trimmed by 1 base and 2 bases, with 9 bases remaining between them. This CDR3 contains 14 residues. The DNA of the CDR3 is TGCGCCAGCAGCCAAGTTAACGGTGCCTACGAGCAGTACTTC. Its translation: CASSQVNGAYEQYF.

The chain links TRBV10-3 to TRBJ1-6; no clear D gene. Germline V gives CDR1 ENHRY, CDR2 SYGVKD. The CDR3 is made up of 17 amino acids. V lost 4 bases and J lost 0, with 13 bases in between. The CDR3 is CAISGHEGASYNSPLHF. The DNA for the CDR3 is TGTGCCATCAGTGGCCATGAGGGCGCCTCCTATAATTCACCCCTCCACTTT.

This clone showed up just once. CDR3 sequence (DNA): TGTGCCAGCAGCCAAGCCGGGACTAGCGGGAGTCAGGAGACCCAGTACTTC. Amino acids: CASSQAGTSGSQETQYF. V and J are TRBV4-2 and TRBJ2-5; 14 nucleotides align to TRBD2. Trimming at V came to 1 base and at J to 5 bases, leaving 6 bases not matched to a gene. This CDR3 is 17 amino acids long. The germline gives CDR1 LGHNA, CDR2 YNFKEQ.

The chain has TRBV11-3 and TRBJ2-7; perhaps TRBD1 as D (5 bases). V lost 1 base and J lost 0, with 7 bases in between. This CDR3 is built from 14 residues. Per the germline V gene, CDR1 is SGHNT and CDR2 is YENEEA. The CDR3 loop reads CASSLGQSSYEQYF. The CDR3 bases are TGTGCCAGCAGCTTAGGACAGAGCTCCTACGAGCAGTACTTC.

The rearrangement links TRBV27 to TRBJ2-5; the D gene is possibly TRBD2 (6 bases). Germline V lookup: CDR1 MNHEY, CDR2 SMNVEV (reference sequence). The CDR3 sequence is 15 residues long. V was trimmed by 4 bases and J by 5 bases, leaving 17 bases between them. CDR3 in DNA: TGTGCCAGCAGTTCTCGAGCGGGCCAACGGGAGACCCAGTACTTC. Residues: CASSSRAGQRETQYF.

This chain joins TRBV10-2 and TRBJ2-5; TRBD2 aligns across 15 bases. The junction had 4 bases not matched to a gene; V was cut back by 6 bases and J by 5 bases. The CDR3 is 15 amino acids. Germline V CDR1 and CDR2: WSHSY, SAAADI. The DNA for the CDR3 is TGCGCCAGCAGCTTTGGACTAGCGGGAGGGGAGACCCAGTACTTC. Encoded protein: CASSFGLAGGETQYF.

The rearrangement links TRBV28 to TRBJ1-2; maybe TRBD1 (5 bases). The CDR3 sequence is 12 residues long. The germline V gene encodes CDR1 MDHEN and CDR2 SYDVKM. The V and J ends lost 7 bases and 4 bases respectively, with 10 bases between them. CDR3 DNA: TGTGCCAGCACCAGGGTTTCCTATGGCTACACCTTC. Its translation is CASTRVSYGYTF.

This clone has a single count. The chain couples TRBV24-1 to TRBJ2-7; possible D gene TRBD2, 6 bases. The length of the CDR3 is 13 residues. From germline, CDR1 is KGHDR and CDR2 SFDVKD. V shed 4 bases and J shed 6 bases, with 12 bases lying between them. CDR3 protein: CATSDPPGGEQYF. The CDR3 bases are TGTGCCACCAGTGACCCCCCCGGGGGCGAGCAGTACTTC.

The chain couples TRBV5-6 to TRBJ1-2, with 7 bases lining up with TRBD1. The CDR3 consists of 14 residues. The V segment lost 1 base and the J segment 3 bases; nucleotides outside the gene matches: 3. Germline CDR1 SGHDT, CDR2 YYEEEE. The CDR3 is CASSLQGVDYGYTF. The CDR3 DNA is TGTGCCAGCAGCTTGCAGGGGGTTGACTATGGCTACACCTTC.

V usage is TRBV11-2 and J usage is TRBJ1-2, with TRBD1 matching 8 bases. There are 15 residues in the CDR3. The germline CDR1 and CDR2 sequences are SGHAT and FQNNGV. The V and J ends lost 1 base and 4 bases, in that order; junction bases with no gene match: 5. This CDR3 reads CASSLAQGVSYGYTF. CDR3 nucleotide sequence: TGTGCCAGCAGCTTAGCACAGGGGGTTAGCTATGGCTACACCTTC.

This clone was observed a single time. The chain is built from TRBV27 and TRBJ1-5, with 7 bases fitting TRBD1. CDR1 and CDR2 (germline): MNHEY, SMNVEV (reference sequence). This CDR3 contains 13 residues. With 2 bases clipped from V and 5 bases from J, the junction kept 0 bases outside the gene matches. DNA of the CDR3: TGTGCCAGCAGTTTAACAGGGGATCAGCCCCAGCATTTT. It encodes CASSLTGDQPQHF.

This clone appeared many times. The chain employs TRBV11-1 and TRBJ2-4; 7 nucleotides agree with TRBD1. This CDR3 has 14 residues. CDR1 and CDR2 (germline): SGHAT, FQDESV (reference sequence). V trimming: 5 bases; J trimming: 1 base; junction bases outside the gene matches: 2. CDR3 in DNA: TGTGCCAGCAGCGTGGACAGGGCCAAAAACATTCAGTACTTC. The encoded protein is CASSVDRAKNIQYF. Drawing the rest from reference TRBV11-1 and TRBJ2-4, the complete variable domain is EAEVAQSPRYKITEKSQAVAFWCDPISGHATLYWYRQILGQGPELLVQFQDESVVDDSQLPKDRFSAERLKGVDSTLKIQPAELGDSAMYLCASSVDRAKNIQYFGAGTRLSVL.

This clone was seen just once. The gene calls are TRBV20-1 and TRBJ2-1, with 10 positions matching TRBD2. The CDR3 has 14 amino acids. CDR1 and CDR2 from the germline V gene are DFQATT and SNEGSKA (reference sequence). The J segment lost 8 bases and the V segment lost 3 bases, leaving 7 bases of the junction unmatched. The CDR3 sequence: CSASRAGGLDEQFF. The CDR3 coding sequence is TGCAGTGCTAGTCGAGCGGGGGGGCTAGATGAGCAGTTCTTC.

The chain has TRBV7-9 and TRBJ2-6, with unresolved D. CDR1 and CDR2 from the germline V gene are SEHNR and FQNEAQ (reference sequence). This CDR3 is 14 amino acids long. V lost 4 bases and J 3 bases, leaving 7 bases between the germline ends. CDR3 loop: CASSSNFGANVLTF. CDR3 bases: TGTGCCAGCAGCTCCAATTTTGGGGCCAACGTCCTGACTTTC.